The TCR beta chain under discussion was sequenced for a study of control samples from healthy donors and cancer patients. TCRdb's table, derived via immunoSEQ multiplex PCR, lists solely in-frame clones and lacks some. This table has about 150,000 clones, about 94% appearing once. Trimming stripped 2 bases from V and 1 base from J, with 11 bases between. This CDR3 region has 15 residues. The germline V gene has CDR1 KGHSH and CDR2 LQKENI. The specimen sequenced was PBMCs. J is TRBJ1-1 and V is TRBV18, with a tentative D call TRBD1 (5 bases). The receptor was isolated from a man aged 55 to 69 with colorectal cancer. Written as DNA, the CDR3 is TGTGCCAGCTCACCATCCCAGGGTGGGAACACTGAAGCTTTCTTT. It codes for CASSPSQGGNTEAFF.